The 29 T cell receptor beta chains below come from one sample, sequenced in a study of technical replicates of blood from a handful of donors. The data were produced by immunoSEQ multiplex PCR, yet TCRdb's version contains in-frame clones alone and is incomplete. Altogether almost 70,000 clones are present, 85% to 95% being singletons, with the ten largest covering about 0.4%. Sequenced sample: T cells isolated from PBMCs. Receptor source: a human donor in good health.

Here the CDR3 reads CASSVSGLAGGTDTQYF. The CDR3 nucleotides are TGTGCCAGCAGCGTCTCGGGACTAGCGGGAGGAACAGATACGCAGTATTTT. V gene TRBV9 combines with J gene TRBJ2-3; 15 bases are shared with TRBD2. V lost 2 bases to trimming and J lost 3 bases; unmatched junction nucleotides: 4. Germline V gene data show CDR1 as SGDLS and CDR2 as YYNGEE. CDR3 size: 17 residues.

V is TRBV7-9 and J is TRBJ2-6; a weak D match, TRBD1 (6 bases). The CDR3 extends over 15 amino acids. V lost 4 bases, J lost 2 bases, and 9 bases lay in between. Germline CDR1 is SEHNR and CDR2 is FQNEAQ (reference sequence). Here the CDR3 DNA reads TGTGCCAGCAGCTCAGGGGACACTGGGGCCAACGTCCTGACTTTC. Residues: CASSSGDTGANVLTF.

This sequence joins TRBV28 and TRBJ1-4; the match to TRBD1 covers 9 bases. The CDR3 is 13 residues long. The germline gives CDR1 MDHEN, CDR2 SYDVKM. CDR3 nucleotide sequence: TGTGCTAGTAGGACAGGGGTAGAAGAAAAACTGTTTTTT. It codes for CASRTGVEEKLFF.

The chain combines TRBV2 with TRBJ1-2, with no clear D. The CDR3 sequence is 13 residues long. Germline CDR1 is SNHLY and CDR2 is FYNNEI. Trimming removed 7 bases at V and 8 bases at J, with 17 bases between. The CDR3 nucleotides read TGTGCCAGCACAGTGGTATGGGGAGGAGGCTACACCTTC. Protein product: CASTVVWGGGYTF.

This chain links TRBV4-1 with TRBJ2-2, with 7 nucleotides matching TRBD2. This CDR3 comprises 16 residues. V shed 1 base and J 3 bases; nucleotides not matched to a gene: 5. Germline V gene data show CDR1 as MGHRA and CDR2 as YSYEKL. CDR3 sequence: CASSQGRLAHTGELFF. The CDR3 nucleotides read TGCGCCAGCAGCCAAGGCAGACTAGCCCACACCGGGGAGCTGTTTTTT.

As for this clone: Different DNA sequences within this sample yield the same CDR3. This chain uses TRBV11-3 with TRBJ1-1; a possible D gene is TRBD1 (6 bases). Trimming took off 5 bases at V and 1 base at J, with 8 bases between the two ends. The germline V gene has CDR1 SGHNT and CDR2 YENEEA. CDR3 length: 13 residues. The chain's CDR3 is CASSPTGNTEAFF. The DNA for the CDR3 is TGTGCCAGCAGCCCGACAGGGAACACTGAAGCTTTCTTT.

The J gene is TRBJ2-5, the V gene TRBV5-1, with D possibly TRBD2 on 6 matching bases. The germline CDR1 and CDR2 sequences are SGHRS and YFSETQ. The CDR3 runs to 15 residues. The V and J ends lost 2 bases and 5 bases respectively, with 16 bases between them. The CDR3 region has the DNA TGCGCCAGCAGCTTAGGCCTCCGTCGGGAGGAGACCCAGTACTTC. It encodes CASSLGLRREETQYF.

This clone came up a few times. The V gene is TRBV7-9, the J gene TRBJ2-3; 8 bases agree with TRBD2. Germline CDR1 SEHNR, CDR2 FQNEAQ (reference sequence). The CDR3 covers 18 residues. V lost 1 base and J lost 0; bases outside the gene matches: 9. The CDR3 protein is CASSLGGLAFISTDTQYF. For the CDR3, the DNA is TGTGCCAGCAGCTTAGGAGGACTAGCTTTTATCAGCACAGATACGCAGTATTTT.

DNA of the CDR3: TGTGCCAGCAGCTCTCCCCCGGGTTGGGATGAGCAGTTCTTC. It encodes CASSSPPGWDEQFF. This chain joins TRBV7-2 and TRBJ2-1, with unresolved D. Germline CDR1 and CDR2: SGHTA and FQGNSA. This CDR3 comprises 14 residues. The ends were cut back, 4 bases at V and 8 bases at J, with 15 bases in the middle.

The CDR3 protein is CASSTTGGGQETQYF. The CDR3, as DNA: TGTGCCAGCAGTACCACAGGGGGAGGACAAGAGACCCAGTACTTC. The rearrangement links TRBV2 to TRBJ2-5; 8 bases align to TRBD1. Germline V gives CDR1 SNHLY, CDR2 FYNNEI. After removal of 5 bases from V and 2 bases from J, the junction contained 7 bases not matched to a gene. The CDR3 contains 15 residues.

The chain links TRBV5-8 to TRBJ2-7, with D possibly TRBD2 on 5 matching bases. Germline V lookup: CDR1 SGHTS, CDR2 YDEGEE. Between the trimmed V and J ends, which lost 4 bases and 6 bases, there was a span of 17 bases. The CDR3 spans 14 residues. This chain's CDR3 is CASSKTDYPGEQYF. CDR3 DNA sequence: TGTGCCAGCAGCAAGACCGACTACCCCGGCGAGCAGTACTTC.

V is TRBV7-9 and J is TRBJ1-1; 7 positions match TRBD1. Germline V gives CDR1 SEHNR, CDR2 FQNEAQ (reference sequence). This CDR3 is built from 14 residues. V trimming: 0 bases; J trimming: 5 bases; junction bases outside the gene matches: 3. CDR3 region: CASSLADRRTEAFF. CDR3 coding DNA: TGTGCCAGCAGCTTAGCGGACAGGAGGACTGAAGCTTTCTTT.

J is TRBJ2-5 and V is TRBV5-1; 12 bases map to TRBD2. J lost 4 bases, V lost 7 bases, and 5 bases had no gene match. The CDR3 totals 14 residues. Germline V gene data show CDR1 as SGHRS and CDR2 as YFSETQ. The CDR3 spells CASSRTSGIETQYF. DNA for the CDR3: TGCGCCAGCTCAAGGACTAGCGGGATAGAGACCCAGTACTTC. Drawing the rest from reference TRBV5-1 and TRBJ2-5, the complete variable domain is KAGVTQTPRYLIKTRGQQVTLSCSPISGHRSVSWYQQTPGQGLQFLFEYFSETQRNKGNFPGRFSGRQFSNSRSEMNVSTLELGDSALYLCASSRTSGIETQYFGPGTRLLVL.

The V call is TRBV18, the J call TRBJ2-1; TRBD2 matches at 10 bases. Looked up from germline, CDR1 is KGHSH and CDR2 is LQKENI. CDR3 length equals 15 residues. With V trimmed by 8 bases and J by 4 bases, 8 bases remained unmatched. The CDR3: CASHRTSGAYNEQFF. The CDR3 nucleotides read TGTGCCAGCCACAGGACTAGCGGAGCATACAATGAGCAGTTCTTC.

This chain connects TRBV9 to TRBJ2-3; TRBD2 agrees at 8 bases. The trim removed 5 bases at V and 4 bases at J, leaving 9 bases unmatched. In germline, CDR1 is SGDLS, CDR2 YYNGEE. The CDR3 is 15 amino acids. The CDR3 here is CASRAGLGGSDTQYF. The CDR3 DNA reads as TGTGCCAGCAGAGCGGGACTAGGAGGGTCAGATACGCAGTATTTT.

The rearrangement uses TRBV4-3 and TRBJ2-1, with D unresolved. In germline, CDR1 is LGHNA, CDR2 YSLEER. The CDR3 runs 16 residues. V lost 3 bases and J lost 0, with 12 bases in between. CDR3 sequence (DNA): TGCGCCAGCAGCCAGATCTTAAGGAGCTCCTACAATGAGCAGTTCTTC. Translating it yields CASSQILRSSYNEQFF.

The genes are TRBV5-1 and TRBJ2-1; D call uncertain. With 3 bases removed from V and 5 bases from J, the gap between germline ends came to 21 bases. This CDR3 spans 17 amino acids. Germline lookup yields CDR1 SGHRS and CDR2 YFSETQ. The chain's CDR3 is CASSSRVVRRLNNEQFF. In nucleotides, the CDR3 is TGCGCCAGCAGCTCCCGGGTAGTTCGGCGCTTAAACAATGAGCAGTTCTTC.

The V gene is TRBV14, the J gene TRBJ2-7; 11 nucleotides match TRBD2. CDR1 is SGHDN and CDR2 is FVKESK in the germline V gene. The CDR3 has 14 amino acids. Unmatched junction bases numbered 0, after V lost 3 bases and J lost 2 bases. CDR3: CASSQTSGAYEQYF. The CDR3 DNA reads TGTGCCAGCAGCCAGACTAGCGGGGCCTACGAGCAGTACTTC.

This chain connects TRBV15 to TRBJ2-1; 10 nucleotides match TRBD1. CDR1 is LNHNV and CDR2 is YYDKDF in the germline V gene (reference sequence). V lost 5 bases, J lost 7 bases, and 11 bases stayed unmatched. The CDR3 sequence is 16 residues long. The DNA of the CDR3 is TGTGCCACCAGCGGGATCCGGGGACAGGGGAGGAATGAGCAGTTCTTC. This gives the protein CATSGIRGQGRNEQFF.

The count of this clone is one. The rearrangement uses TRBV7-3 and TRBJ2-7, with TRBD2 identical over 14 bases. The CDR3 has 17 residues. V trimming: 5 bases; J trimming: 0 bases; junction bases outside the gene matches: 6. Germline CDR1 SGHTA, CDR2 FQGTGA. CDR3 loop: CASSPGLAGVGSYEQYF. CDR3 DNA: TGTGCCAGCAGCCCGGGACTAGCGGGGGTGGGCTCCTACGAGCAGTACTTC.

CDR3 protein: CASSVDITDTQYF. CDR3 nucleotide sequence: TGTGCCAGCAGCGTGGACATCACAGATACGCAGTATTTT. The chain has TRBV11-3 and TRBJ2-3; a possible D gene is TRBD1 (5 bases). V was cut by 5 bases and J by 2 bases, with 8 bases left in between. This CDR3 contains 13 residues. From germline, CDR1 is SGHNT and CDR2 YENEEA.

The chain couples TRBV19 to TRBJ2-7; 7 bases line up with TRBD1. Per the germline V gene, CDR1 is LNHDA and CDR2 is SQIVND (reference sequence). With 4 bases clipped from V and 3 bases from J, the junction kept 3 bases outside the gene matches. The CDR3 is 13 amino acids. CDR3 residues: CASSRDRGYEQYF. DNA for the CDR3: TGTGCCAGTAGTAGGGACAGAGGCTACGAGCAGTACTTC.

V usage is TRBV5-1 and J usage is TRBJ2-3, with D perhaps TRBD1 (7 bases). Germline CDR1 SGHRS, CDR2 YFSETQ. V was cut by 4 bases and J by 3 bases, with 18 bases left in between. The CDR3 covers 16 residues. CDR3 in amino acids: CASSPSGDRETDTQYF. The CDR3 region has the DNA TGCGCCAGCAGCCCTTCGGGAGACAGGGAGACAGATACGCAGTATTTT.

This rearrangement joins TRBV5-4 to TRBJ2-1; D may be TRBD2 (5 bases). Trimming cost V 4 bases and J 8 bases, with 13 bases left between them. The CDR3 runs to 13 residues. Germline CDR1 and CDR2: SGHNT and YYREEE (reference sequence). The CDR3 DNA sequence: TGTGCCAGCAGCCCCCTAGCAGACGATGAGCAGTTCTTC. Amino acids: CASSPLADDEQFF.

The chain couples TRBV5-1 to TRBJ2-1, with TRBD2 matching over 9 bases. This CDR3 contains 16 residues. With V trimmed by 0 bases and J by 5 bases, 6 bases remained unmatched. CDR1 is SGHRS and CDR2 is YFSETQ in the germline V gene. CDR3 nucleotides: TGCGCCAGCAGCTTGGACGGCGGGAGGGCTAACAATGAGCAGTTCTTC. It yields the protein CASSLDGGRANNEQFF. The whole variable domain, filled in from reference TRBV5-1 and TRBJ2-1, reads KAGVTQTPRYLIKTRGQQVTLSCSPISGHRSVSWYQQTPGQGLQFLFEYFSETQRNKGNFPGRFSGRQFSNSRSEMNVSTLELGDSALYLCASSLDGGRANNEQFFGPGTRLTVL.

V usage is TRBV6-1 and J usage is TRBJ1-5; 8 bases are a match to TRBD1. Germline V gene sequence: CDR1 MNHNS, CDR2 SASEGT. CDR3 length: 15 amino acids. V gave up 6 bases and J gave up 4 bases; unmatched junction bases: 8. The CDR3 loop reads CASRSQGAPNQPQHF. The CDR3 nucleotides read TGTGCCAGCAGATCTCAGGGGGCGCCGAATCAGCCCCAGCATTTT.

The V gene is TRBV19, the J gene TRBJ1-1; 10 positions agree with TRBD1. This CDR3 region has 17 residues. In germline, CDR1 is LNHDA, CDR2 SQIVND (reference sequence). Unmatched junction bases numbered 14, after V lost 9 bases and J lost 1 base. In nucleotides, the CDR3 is TGTGCCAGCCGGGCCCCGGGACAGGGGAGACCGAACACTGAAGCTTTCTTT. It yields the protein CASRAPGQGRPNTEAFF.

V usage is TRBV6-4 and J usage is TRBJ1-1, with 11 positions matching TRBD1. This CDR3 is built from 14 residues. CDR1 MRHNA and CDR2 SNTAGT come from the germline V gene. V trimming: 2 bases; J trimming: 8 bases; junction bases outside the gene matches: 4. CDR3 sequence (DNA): TGTGCCAGCAGTGACACGGACAGGGGGCAGGAAGCTTTCTTT. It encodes CASSDTDRGQEAFF.

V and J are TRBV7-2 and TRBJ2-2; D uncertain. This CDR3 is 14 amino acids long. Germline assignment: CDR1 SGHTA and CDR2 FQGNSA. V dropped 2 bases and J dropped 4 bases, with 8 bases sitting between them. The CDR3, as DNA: TGTGCCAGCAGCTTACTTCCGGGCACCGGGGAGCTGTTTTTT. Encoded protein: CASSLLPGTGELFF.